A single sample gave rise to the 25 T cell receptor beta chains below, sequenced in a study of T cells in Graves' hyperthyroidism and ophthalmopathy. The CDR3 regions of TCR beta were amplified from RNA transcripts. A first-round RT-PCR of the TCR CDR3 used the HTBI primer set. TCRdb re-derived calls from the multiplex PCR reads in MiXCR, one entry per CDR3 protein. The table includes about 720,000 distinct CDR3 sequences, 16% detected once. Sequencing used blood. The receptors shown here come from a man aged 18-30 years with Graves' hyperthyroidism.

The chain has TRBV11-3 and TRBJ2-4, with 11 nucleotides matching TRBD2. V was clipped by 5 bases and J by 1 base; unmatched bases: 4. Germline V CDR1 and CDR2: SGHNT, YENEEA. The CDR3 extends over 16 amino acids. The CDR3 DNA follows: TGTGCCAGCAGCCGACGACTAGCGGGGGCCAAAAACATTCAGTACTTC. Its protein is CASSRRLAGAKNIQYF.

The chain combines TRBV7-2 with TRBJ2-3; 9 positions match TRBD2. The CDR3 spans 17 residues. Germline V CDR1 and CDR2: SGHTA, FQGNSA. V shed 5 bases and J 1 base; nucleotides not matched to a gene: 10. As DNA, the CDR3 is TGTGCCAGCAGCATTAGCGGGAGTGTGGGGGGCACAGATACGCAGTATTTT. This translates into CASSISGSVGGTDTQYF.

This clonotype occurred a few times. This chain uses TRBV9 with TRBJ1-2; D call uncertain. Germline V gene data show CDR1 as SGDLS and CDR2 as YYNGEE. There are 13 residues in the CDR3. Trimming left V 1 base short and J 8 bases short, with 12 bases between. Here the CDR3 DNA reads TGTGCCAGCAGCGTAACGACCGGCCGCGGCTACACCTTC. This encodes CASSVTTGRGYTF.

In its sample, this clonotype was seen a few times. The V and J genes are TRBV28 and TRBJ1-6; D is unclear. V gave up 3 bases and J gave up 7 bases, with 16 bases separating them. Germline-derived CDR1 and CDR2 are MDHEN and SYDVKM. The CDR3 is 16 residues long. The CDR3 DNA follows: TGTGCCAGCAGTTTCGGGGAATCCGGGCCCAATTCACCCCTCCACTTT. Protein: CASSFGESGPNSPLHF.

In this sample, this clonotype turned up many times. For the CDR3, the DNA is TGTGCCGGGGGGGGGGACAGCTCCTACGAGCAGTACTTC. It is translated as CAGGGDSSYEQYF. V and J are TRBV28 and TRBJ2-7, with D possibly being TRBD1 or TRBD2 (7 bases each). The germline CDR1 and CDR2 sequences are MDHEN and SYDVKM. The CDR3 sequence is 13 residues long. The V and J ends lost 11 bases and 0 bases respectively, with 14 bases between them.

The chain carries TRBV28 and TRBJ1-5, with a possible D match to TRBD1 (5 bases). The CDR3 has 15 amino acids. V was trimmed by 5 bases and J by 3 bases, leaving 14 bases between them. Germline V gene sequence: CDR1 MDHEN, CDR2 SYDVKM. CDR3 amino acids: CASSGQGWNNQPQHF. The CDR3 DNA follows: TGTGCCAGCAGTGGCCAGGGATGGAACAATCAGCCCCAGCATTTT.

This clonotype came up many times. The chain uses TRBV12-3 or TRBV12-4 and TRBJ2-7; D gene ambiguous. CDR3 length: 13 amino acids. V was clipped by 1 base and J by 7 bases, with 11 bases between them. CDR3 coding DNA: TGTGCCAGCAGTTTAGTCGGTGCTGTGGAGCAGTACTTC. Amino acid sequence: CASSLVGAVEQYF.

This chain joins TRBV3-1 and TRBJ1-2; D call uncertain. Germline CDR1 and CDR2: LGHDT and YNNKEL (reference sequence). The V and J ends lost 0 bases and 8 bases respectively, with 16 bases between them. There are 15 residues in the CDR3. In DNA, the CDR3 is TGTGCCAGCAGCCAAGAACTTTCGGCCGCGGGGGGCTACACCTTC. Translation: CASSQELSAAGGYTF.

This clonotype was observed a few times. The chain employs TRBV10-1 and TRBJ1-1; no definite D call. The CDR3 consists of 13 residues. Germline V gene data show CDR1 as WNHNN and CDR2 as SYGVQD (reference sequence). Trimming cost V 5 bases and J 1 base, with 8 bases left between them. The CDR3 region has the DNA TGCGCCAGCAGTTGGAAAAAGAACACTGAAGCTTTCTTT. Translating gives CASSWKKNTEAFF.

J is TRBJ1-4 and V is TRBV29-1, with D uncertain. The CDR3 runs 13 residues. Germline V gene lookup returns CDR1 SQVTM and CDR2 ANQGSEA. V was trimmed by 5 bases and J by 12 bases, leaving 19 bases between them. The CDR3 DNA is TGCAGCGTTCAGGTCGGCCTTCAGGAAGAACTGTTTTTT. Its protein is CSVQVGLQEELFF. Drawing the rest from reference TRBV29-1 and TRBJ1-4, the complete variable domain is SAVISQKPSRDICQRGTSLTIQCQVDSQVTMMFWYRQQPGQSLTLIATANQGSEATYESGFVIDKFPISRPNLTFSTLTVSNMSPEDSSIYLCSVQVGLQEELFFGSGTQLSVL.

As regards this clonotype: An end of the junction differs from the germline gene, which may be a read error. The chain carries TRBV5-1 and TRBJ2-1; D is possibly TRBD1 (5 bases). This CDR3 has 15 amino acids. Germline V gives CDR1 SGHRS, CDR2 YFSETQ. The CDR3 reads CASRLGQLPYNEQFF. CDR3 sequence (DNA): TGCGCCAGCAGATTGGGGCAGCTCCCCTACAATGAGCAGTTCTTC.

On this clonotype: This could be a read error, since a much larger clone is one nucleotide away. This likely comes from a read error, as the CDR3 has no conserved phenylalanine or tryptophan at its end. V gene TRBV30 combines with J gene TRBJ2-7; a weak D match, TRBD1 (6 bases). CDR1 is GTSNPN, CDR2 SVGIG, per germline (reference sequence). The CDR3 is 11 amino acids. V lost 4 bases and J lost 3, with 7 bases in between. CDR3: CAWNRDYEQYS. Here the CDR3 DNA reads TGTGCCTGGAACAGGGACTACGAGCAGTACTCC.

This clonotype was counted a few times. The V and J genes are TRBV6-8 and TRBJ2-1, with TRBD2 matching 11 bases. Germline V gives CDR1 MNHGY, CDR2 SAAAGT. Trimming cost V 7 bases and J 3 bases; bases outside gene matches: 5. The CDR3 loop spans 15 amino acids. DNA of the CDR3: TGTGCCAGCACCGTAGCGGGAGGGGGCTACAATGAGCAGTTCTTC. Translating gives CASTVAGGGYNEQFF.

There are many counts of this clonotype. CDR3 nucleotide sequence: TGTGCCAGCAGCCCCTCGGGCGAATCCCAAAATCAGCCCCAGCATTTT. Translating gives CASSPSGESQNQPQHF. The chain couples TRBV28 to TRBJ1-5; D call uncertain. Germline assignment: CDR1 MDHEN and CDR2 SYDVKM. V was pared by 6 bases and J by 4 bases, with 19 bases between. The CDR3 loop spans 16 amino acids.

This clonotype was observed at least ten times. CDR3 amino acids: CASSQGRETDTQYF. Written as DNA, the CDR3 is TGTGCCAGCAGCCAAGGGCGGGAGACAGATACGCAGTATTTT. The chain carries TRBV3-1 and TRBJ2-3; TRBD2 aligns across 7 bases. The V and J ends lost 1 base and 3 bases, in that order; junction bases with no gene match: 1. The CDR3 consists of 14 residues. Germline V gene sequence: CDR1 LGHDT, CDR2 YNNKEL (reference sequence).

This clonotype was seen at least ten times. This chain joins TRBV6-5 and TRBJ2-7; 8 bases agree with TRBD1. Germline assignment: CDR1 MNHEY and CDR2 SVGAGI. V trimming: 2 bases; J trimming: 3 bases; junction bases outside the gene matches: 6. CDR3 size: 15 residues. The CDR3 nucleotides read TGTGCCAGCAGTTACGAGAAGGACAGGGTCTACGAGCAGTACTTC. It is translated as CASSYEKDRVYEQYF.

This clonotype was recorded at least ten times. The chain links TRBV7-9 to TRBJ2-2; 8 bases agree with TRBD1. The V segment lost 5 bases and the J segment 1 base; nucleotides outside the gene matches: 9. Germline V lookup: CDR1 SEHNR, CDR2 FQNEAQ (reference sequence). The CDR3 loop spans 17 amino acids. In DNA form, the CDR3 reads TGTGCCAGCAGCGTACCCTCGACAGGGGTGAACACCGGGGAGCTGTTTTTT. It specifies CASSVPSTGVNTGELFF.

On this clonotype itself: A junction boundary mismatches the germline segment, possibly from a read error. DNA of the CDR3: TGTGCCAGCAGCCCCGGCGGCAGCCTCTCTGGAAACACCATATATTTT. It yields the protein CASSPGGSLSGNTIYF. This chain joins TRBV5-1 and TRBJ1-3; the D is unclear. CDR1 and CDR2 (germline): SGHRS, YFSETQ. CDR3 size: 16 residues.

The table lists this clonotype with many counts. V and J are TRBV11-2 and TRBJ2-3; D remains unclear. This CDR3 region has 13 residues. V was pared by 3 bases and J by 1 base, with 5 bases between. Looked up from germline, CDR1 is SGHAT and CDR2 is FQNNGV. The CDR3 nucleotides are TGTGCCAGCAGCTTGGTCCGCACAGATACGCAGTATTTT. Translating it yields CASSLVRTDTQYF.

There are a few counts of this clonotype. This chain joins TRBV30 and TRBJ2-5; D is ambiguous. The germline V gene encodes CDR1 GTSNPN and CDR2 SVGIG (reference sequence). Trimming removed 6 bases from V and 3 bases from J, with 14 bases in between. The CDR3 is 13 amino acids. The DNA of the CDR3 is TGTGCCTGCACCGCGGTGTACGAAGAGACCCAGTACTTC. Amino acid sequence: CACTAVYEETQYF.

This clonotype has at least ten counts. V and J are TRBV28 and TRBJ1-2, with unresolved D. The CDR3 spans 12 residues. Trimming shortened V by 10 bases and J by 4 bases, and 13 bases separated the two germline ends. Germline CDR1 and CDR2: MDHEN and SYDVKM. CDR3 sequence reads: CATRVGGYGYTF. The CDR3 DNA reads TGTGCCACCCGCGTGGGAGGCTATGGCTACACCTTC.

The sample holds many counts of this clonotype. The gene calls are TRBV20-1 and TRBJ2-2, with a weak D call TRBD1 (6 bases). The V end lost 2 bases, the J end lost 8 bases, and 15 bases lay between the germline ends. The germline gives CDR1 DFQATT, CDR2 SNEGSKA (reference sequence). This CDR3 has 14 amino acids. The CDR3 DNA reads TGCAGTGCTAGAAGGCAGGGGTTATCTGGGGAGCTGTTTTTT. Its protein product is CSARRQGLSGELFF.

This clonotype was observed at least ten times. The CDR3 DNA reads as TGTGCCACCAGACTCCGGGGCACAGATACGCAGTATTTT. Translation gives CATRLRGTDTQYF. The rearrangement links TRBV27 to TRBJ2-3; D gene uncertain. Trimming stripped 10 bases from V and 1 base from J, with 12 bases between. This CDR3 spans 13 amino acids. Germline CDR1 is MNHEY and CDR2 is SMNVEV (reference sequence).

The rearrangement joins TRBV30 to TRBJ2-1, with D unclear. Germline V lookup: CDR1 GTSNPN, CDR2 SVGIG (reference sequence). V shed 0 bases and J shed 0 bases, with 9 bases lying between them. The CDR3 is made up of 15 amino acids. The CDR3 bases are TGTGCCTGGAGTGTAGGAGTGATCTCCTACAATGAGCAGTTCTTC. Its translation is CAWSVGVISYNEQFF.

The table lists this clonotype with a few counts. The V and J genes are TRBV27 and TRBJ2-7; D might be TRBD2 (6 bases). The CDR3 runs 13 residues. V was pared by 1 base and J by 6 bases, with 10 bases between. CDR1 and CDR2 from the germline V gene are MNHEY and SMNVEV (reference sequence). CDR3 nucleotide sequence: TGTGCCAGCAGTTTATTTCTGGGAGGCGAGCAGTACTTC. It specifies CASSLFLGGEQYF.